This TCR beta chain derives from a study of T cell responses to AZD1222 COVID-19 vaccine. Study-wide results and caveats: Donors were largely white British and mainly female; clonal diversity was possibly underestimated. Unmutated regions of variants are reportedly targeted by nearly half of spike-specific TCRs.

Germline V gene sequence: CDR1 LNHDA, CDR2 SQIVND (reference sequence). The CDR3 sequence is 16 residues long. V lost 1 base and J 8 bases, leaving 17 bases between the germline ends. Note on this clone: Its antigen is unknown.

Generated by immunoSEQ multiplex PCR, the TCRdb table keeps only in-frame clones and is missing some. The table records about 200,000 clones, 85% to 95% of them present only once. Sequenced here: peripheral blood, sampled 28 days after the second dose of the MenACWY control vaccine. The receptor comes from an adult who received the MenACWY meningococcal vaccine as a control. This chain connects TRBV19 to TRBJ1-4; D is uncertain. The CDR3 nucleotides read TGTGCCAGTAGTATAGGCCCGACGGTGATGGGAGAAAAACTGTTTTTT. Its protein product is CASSIGPTVMGEKLFF.